The clone carrying this T cell receptor beta chain has just a few counts. Its target is not known. Germline values: CDR1 SGHTA, CDR2 FQGNSA. V was clipped by 1 base and J by 8 bases, with 6 bases between them. CDR3 length equals 12 residues. This sample is part of a study of T cell repertoires in cytomegalovirus infection. As for the study in general: Peptides in the study included HLA-C-restricted and HLA-B-restricted CMV epitopes. Public TCR beta signatures indicated both CMV infection and matching HLA type.

TCRdb reprocessed the reads via MiXCR and lists one record per CDR3 protein. Of some 120,000 distinct CDR3 sequences listed, 25% to 35% were seen once; the top ten hold under 70%. Study outcomes and limitations: Within the response measured ex vivo, HLA-C-restricted CMV-specific TCR beta clonotypes were dominant. The cumulative frequency of public TCR beta families distinguished individuals who carried CMV together with the relevant HLA.

The rearrangement joins TRBV7-2 to TRBJ2-1; D unresolved. The receptor was isolated from a human donor in good health (CMV status not recorded). Some clones in this sample may be carry-over from other donors' samples. Sample: CD8+ T cells from cultured PBMCs, taken from culture after CMV antigen stimulation. CDR3 sequence: CASSLVIDEQFF. In nucleotides, the CDR3 is TGTGCCAGCAGCTTAGTAATCGATGAGCAGTTCTTC.